One and the same sample provided the 6 T cell receptor beta chains below, sequenced in a study of CXCR3-negative and CXCR3-positive naive CD8 T cells. In preparing the TRB cDNA libraries, 5' RACE with UMI labels was used. Each CDR3 protein gets one entry in TCRdb, which reprocessed the 5' RACE reads and gives no DNA. The listing records tens of thousands of distinct CDR3 sequences. Sequences were obtained from naive CXCR3- CD8+ T cells from blood. Subset noted: CD45RO-CCR7+CD27+CD95- naive CD8+ T cells lacking CXCR3 (TNR3-). These receptors originate from a human donor in good health. Some clones in this sample may be carry-over from other donors' samples.

V gene TRBV5-4 combines with J gene TRBJ2-2; TCRdb gives TRBD2 as the D gene, but with no DNA this cannot be confirmed. The CDR3 loop spans 15 amino acids. Looked up from germline, CDR1 is SGHNT and CDR2 is YYREEE (reference sequence). Here the CDR3 reads CASSPGGGLYGELFF.

This sequence joins TRBV6-6 and TRBJ1-5. The CDR3 sequence is 13 residues long. Germline CDR1 reads MNHNY; CDR2 reads SVGAGI (reference sequence). The CDR3 here is CASSPQTVQPQHF.

The CDR3 loop reads CASSLGADQETQYF. The rearrangement joins TRBV5-6 to TRBJ2-5; TCRdb's D gene call, TRBD1, goes unchecked for lack of DNA. This CDR3 contains 14 residues. Germline-derived CDR1 and CDR2 are SGHDT and YYEEEE.

The rearrangement uses TRBV9 and TRBJ2-3. Germline loops: CDR1 SGDLS, CDR2 YYNGEE. The CDR3 consists of 14 residues. CDR3 region: CASSVVPGTNTQYF.

The gene calls are TRBV15 and TRBJ2-3; the D call of TRBD1 rests on TCRdb alone, since no DNA is present to check it. The CDR3 contains 16 residues. CDR1 is LNHNV, CDR2 YYDKDF, per germline (reference sequence). The CDR3 spells CATSRGAGTGTDTQYF.

V usage is TRBV29-1 and J usage is TRBJ1-2; TCRdb's D call of TRBD1 is untestable without DNA. CDR3 length: 13 amino acids. The germline CDR1 and CDR2 sequences are SQVTM and ANQGSEA. Here the CDR3 reads CSVEESWGNGYTF.